These 2 T cell receptor beta chains originate from one sample sequenced in a study of shared clonotypes between healthy human individuals. Assay used: immunoSEQ multiplex PCR; TCRdb lists only in-frame clones, some missing. Of some 2.1 million clones listed, about 95% were seen once; the top ten hold 0.9% to 1.4%. CD45RO-negative, CCR7-positively selected cells formed the naive CD8 fraction, excluding terminally differentiated effector memory CD45RA+ cells. Sequencing input: naive CD8+ T cells sorted from blood. The receptor set was obtained from a man younger than 35 in good health.

V gene TRBV5-8 combines with J gene TRBJ1-6; the D gene is possibly TRBD1 (5 bases). V was pared by 6 bases and J by 13 bases, with 14 bases between. The CDR3 runs to 12 residues. Germline values: CDR1 SGHTS, CDR2 YDEGEE. The CDR3 sequence is CASIAGVGPLHF. CDR3 in DNA: TGTGCCAGCATCGCGGGGGTCGGCCCCCTCCACTTT.

J is TRBJ1-1 and V is TRBV7-6, with D perhaps matching TRBD1 (5 bases). The CDR3 consists of 15 residues. Deletions cut 1 base from V and 4 bases from J, with 13 bases between. Germline loops: CDR1 SGHVS, CDR2 FNYEAQ. CDR3 in amino acids: CASSLGDGGSTEAFF. The CDR3 DNA reads TGTGCCAGCAGCTTAGGGGATGGGGGATCCACTGAAGCTTTCTTT.